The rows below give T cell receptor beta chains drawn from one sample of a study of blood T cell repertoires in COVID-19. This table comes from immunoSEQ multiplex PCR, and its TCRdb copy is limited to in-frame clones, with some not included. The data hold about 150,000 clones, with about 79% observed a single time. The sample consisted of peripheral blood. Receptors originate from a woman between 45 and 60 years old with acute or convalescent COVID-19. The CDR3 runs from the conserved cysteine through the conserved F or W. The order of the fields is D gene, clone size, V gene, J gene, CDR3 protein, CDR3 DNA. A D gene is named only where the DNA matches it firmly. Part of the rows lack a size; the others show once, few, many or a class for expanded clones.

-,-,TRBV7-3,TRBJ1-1,CASSSDRNTEAFF,TGTGCCAGCAGTTCCGACAGAAACACTGAAGCTTTCTTT
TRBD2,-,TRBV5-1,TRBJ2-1,CASSLGGGRATYNEQFF,TGCGCCAGCAGCTTGGGTGGCGGGAGGGCCACCTACAATGAGCAGTTCTTC
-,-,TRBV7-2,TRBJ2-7,CASSLNRVLGYEQYF,TGTGCCAGCAGCTTAAACAGGGTGCTCGGCTACGAGCAGTACTTC
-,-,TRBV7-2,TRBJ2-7,CASSRSGTLAEQYF,TGTGCCAGCAGCCGTAGCGGAACCCTGGCCGAGCAGTACTTC
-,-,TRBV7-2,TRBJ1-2,CASSPEYSFSGDYGYTF,TGTGCCAGCAGCCCAGAATACTCATTTTCGGGGGACTATGGCTACACCTTC
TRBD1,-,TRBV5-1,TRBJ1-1,CASSLVRGETEAFF,TGCGCCAGCAGCTTAGTCAGGGGGGAGACTGAAGCTTTCTTT
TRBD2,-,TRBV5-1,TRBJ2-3,CASQKSTSGRTDTQYF,TGCGCCAGTCAAAAATCGACTAGCGGGAGAACAGATACGCAGTATTTT
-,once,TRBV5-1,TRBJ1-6,CASSLGEDSSPLHF,TGCGCCAGCAGCTTGGGAGAGGACAGCTCACCCCTCCACTTT
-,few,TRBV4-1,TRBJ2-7,CASSPVAGTAHEQYF,TGCGCCAGCAGTCCCGTTGCGGGAACCGCCCACGAGCAGTACTTC
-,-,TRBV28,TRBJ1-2,CASSFSRSRYGYTF,TGTGCCAGCAGTTTTTCCCGGTCGCGCTATGGCTACACCTTC
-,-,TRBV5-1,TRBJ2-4,CASSLGLAGGRAKNIQYF,TGCGCCAGCAGCTTGGGACTAGCTGGGGGGCGGGCCAAAAACATTCAGTACTTC
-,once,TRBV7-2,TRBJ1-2,CASSLGPGNPGYTF,TGTGCCAGCAGCTTGGGCCCGGGGAATCCGGGCTACACCTTC
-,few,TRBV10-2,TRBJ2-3,CASSEDYSDTQYF,TGCGCCAGCAGTGAGGACTATTCAGATACGCAGTATTTT
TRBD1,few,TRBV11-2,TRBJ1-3,CASSPRTGGDSSGNTIYF,TGTGCCAGCAGCCCAAGGACAGGGGGAGACTCCTCTGGAAACACCATATATTTT
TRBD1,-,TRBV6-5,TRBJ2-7,CASSPQTGGYEQYF,TGTGCCAGCAGTCCTCAGACAGGGGGCTACGAGCAGTACTTC
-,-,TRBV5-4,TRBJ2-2,CASSLGVDSTGELFF,TGTGCCAGCAGCTTGGGGGTGGACAGCACCGGGGAGCTGTTTTTT
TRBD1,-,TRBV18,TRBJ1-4,CASSLGQGATNEKLFF,TGTGCCAGCTCACTAGGACAGGGCGCAACTAATGAAAAACTGTTTTTT
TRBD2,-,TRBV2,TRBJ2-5,CASSASRAGLETQYF,TGTGCCAGCAGTGCAAGTAGAGCGGGGTTAGAGACCCAGTACTTC
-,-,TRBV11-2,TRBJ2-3,CASSWAGADTQYF,TGTGCCAGCAGCTGGGCAGGGGCAGATACGCAGTATTTT
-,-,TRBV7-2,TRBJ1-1,CASSLSNINTEAFF,TGTGCCAGCAGCTTAAGTAACATTAACACTGAAGCTTTCTTT
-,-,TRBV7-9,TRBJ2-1,CASSLEGSYNEQFF,TGTGCCAGCAGCTTGGAGGGATCCTACAATGAGCAGTTCTTC
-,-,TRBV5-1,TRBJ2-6,CASSFDTGANVLTF,TGCGCCAGCAGCTTTGACACTGGGGCCAACGTCCTGACTTTC
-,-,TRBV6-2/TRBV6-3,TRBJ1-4,CASSYPQQGTRRMNEKLFF,TGTGCCAGCAGTTACCCTCAACAGGGTACCCGACGGATGAATGAAAAACTGTTTTTT
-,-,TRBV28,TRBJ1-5,CASRPNRVEQPQHF,TGTGCCAGCAGACCCAACAGGGTTGAGCAGCCCCAGCATTTT
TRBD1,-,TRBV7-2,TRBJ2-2,CASSRDRGNTGELFF,TGTGCCAGCAGCCGGGACAGGGGAAACACCGGGGAGCTGTTTTTT
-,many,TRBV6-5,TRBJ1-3,CASSYSEGSGNTIYF,TGTGCCAGCAGTTACTCGGAGGGCTCTGGAAACACCATATATTTT
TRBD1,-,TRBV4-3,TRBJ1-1,CASSQGGTGFESTEAFF,TGCGCCAGCAGCCAAGGGGGGACAGGGTTTGAGAGCACTGAAGCTTTCTTT
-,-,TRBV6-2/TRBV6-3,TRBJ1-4,CASSYSGKPSTNEKLFF,TGTGCCAGCAGTTACTCCGGGAAACCATCAACTAATGAAAAACTGTTTTTT
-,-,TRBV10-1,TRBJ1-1,CASRVGVNTEAFF,TGCGCCAGCAGGGTGGGAGTGAACACTGAAGCTTTCTTT
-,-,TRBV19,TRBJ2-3,CASSIDTTGTSTDTQYF,TGTGCCAGTAGTATAGATACTACAGGGACCAGCACAGATACGCAGTATTTT
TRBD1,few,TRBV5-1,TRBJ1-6,CASSPGRDRDFSPLHF,TGCGCCAGCAGTCCTGGTAGGGACAGGGATTTTTCACCCCTCCACTTT
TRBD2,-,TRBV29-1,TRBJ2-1,CSGSGGAGPNEQFF,TGCAGCGGTAGCGGGGGGGCTGGTCCCAATGAGCAGTTCTTC
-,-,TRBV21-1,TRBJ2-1,CASSPRGQYNEQFF,TGTGCCAGCAGCCCGAGGGGACAGTACAATGAGCAGTTCTTC
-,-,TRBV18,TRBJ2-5,CASSPRLPQGQETQYF,TGTGCCAGCTCACCACGGTTGCCCCAGGGACAAGAGACCCAGTACTTC
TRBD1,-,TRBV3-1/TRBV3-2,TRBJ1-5,CASSPTGGGQPQHF,TGTGCCAGCAGCCCGACAGGGGGAGGTCAGCCCCAGCATTTT
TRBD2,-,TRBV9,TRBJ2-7,CASSVEAGGNYEQYF,TGTGCCAGCAGCGTAGAGGCGGGGGGGAACTACGAGCAGTACTTC
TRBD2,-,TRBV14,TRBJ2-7,CASSQRGRAGVYEQYF,TGTGCCAGCAGCCAGAGGGGAAGGGCGGGAGTCTACGAGCAGTACTTC
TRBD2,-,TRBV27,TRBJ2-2,CARLINLAGRAFGAGELFF,TGTGCCCGCCTCATAAACTTAGCGGGGCGAGCATTTGGGGCCGGGGAGCTGTTTTTT
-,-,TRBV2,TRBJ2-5,CASSTQGTQETQYF,TGTGCCAGCAGTACTCAGGGAACACAAGAGACCCAGTACTTC
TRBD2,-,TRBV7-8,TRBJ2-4,CASSPPRTSGTLAKNIQYF,TGTGCCAGCAGCCCACCACGGACTAGCGGGACTTTAGCCAAAAACATTCAGTACTTC
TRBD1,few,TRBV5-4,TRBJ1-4,CASSPGGGITNEKLFF,TGTGCCAGCAGTCCAGGGGGCGGAATTACTAATGAAAAACTGTTTTTT
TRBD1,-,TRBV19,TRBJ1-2,CASSIRQGYGYTF,TGTGCCAGTAGTATTAGACAGGGGTATGGCTACACCTTC
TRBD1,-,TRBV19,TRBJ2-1,CASSITDREYNEQFF,TGTGCCAGTAGTATAACCGACAGGGAATACAATGAGCAGTTCTTC
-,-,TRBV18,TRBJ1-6,CASSPGPSSPLHF,TGTGCCAGCTCACCGGGCCCATCCTCACCCCTCCACTTT
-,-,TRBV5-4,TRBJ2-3,CASSRGRADTQYF,TGTGCCAGCAGCCGAGGGCGGGCAGATACGCAGTATTTT
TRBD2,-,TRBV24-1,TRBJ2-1,CATSDGLAGGWVNEQFF,TGTGCCACCAGTGACGGACTAGCGGGAGGGTGGGTCAATGAGCAGTTCTTC
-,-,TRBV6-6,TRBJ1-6,CASSYPDKSPLHF,TGTGCCAGCAGTTATCCGGACAAGTCACCCCTCCACTTT
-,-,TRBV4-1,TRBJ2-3,CASSQGASRETDTQYF,TGCGCCAGCAGCCAAGGGGCTAGCCGAGAAACAGATACGCAGTATTTT